This T cell receptor beta chain appears in the sequencing data of a study of OX40 agonist ivuxolimab in advanced cancers. Notes on the research overall: The costimulatory receptor OX40 (CD134) was targeted by ivuxolimab, a fully human IgG2 agonistic monoclonal antibody. In the dose-escalation cohort, around four fifths of patients were male, and the mean age was about 55 years, with a range of about 23 to 85. Peripheral TCRbeta sequencing aimed to test whether ivuxolimab altered TCR sequence diversity and caused clonal T-cell expansion. Of the roughly 51 dose-escalation patients, hepatocellular carcinoma was present in approximately 20, melanoma in around 15, renal cell carcinoma in 9 and head and neck cancer in 9. Patients were allowed to have had prior anti-PD-1, anti-PD-L1 or anti-CTLA-4 therapy, and around 43% of the dose-escalation patients had been treated with checkpoint inhibitors. The paper covers the monotherapy dose-escalation part of the phase I ivuxolimab trial, which included N = 52 patients. Partial responses were achieved by three dose-escalation patients, of whom one had hepatocellular carcinoma and two had cutaneous melanoma. Intravenous ivuxolimab was administered to patients every 2 weeks at six dose levels: 0.01, 0.1, 0.3, 1.5, 3 and 10 mg/kg. Overall study results and their limits: After ivuxolimab, more expanded clones were found on average in CD8+ T cells than in CD4+ T cells. Clonal expansion of both CD4+ and CD8+ blood T cells was observed from baseline to week 6 at doses 0.1 to 3.0 mg/kg. Low levels of normalized T-cell clonal expansion were also seen in some patients who did not respond. The antigen specificity of the clonally expanded peripheral T cells was not determined. Partial responders in the 0.1-3.0 mg/kg groups had among the lowest normalized peripheral clonal expansion, especially among CD8+ T cells.

To note about this clone: Its recognized antigen is unknown. No clone much larger than this one lies a single base away; base qualities are absent.

The trial excluded patients who had a history of autoimmune disease or who were on systemic immunosuppression. Peripheral blood for TCR sequencing was collected from all dose cohorts at baseline, on cycle 4 day 1, and on cycle 7 day 1. Samples came from an open-label, multicenter, first-in-human phase I dose-escalation trial of ivuxolimab. The trial enrolled adults with locally advanced or metastatic head and neck squamous cell, hepatocellular, melanoma or renal cell carcinoma. Before TCR sequencing, CD4+ T cells and CD8+ T cells were sorted from peripheral blood as separate populations. Per the germline V gene, SGHNT is the CDR1 and YENEEA is the CDR2. The CDR3 sequence holds 13 residues, the cysteine and phenylalanine included. CDR3 DNA is the only sequence kept; it has 39 bases, read in frame from the first base. The trim is 4 bases for V and 4 bases for J, with a gap of 8 bases between the germline ends.

Genomic DNA was isolated from the sorted cells so that the TCRbeta CDR3 region could be sequenced. TCRbeta CDR3 regions were sequenced using the immunoSEQ Assay. Here the immuneACCESS table is served through TCRdb, limited to in-frame sequences with V and J called. Missing clones are a known gap in these copies; in checked studies unresolved V genes cover under half, and the rest lacks a known reason. This sample comprises more than 80,000 clones, 90% of them detected only once. 0.4% to 0.6% of the sample goes to the ten largest clones. The sequence links TRBV11-3 to TRBJ1-3, with the D gene too uncertain to name. This sample comprised CD4+ or CD8+ T cells sorted from blood, obtained in a trial of the OX40 agonist ivuxolimab. The sequence came from an adult with an advanced solid tumor such as melanoma, head and neck, liver or kidney cancer. The DNA is TGTGCCAGCAGCTCCGACGGAGGAAACACCATATATTTT. Its protein reads: CASSSDGGNTIYF.